The following is a T cell receptor (beta chain) sequence with its context. This sample was taken from a study of CXCR3-negative and CXCR3-positive naive CD8 T cells. As for the study in general: The libraries yielded roughly 150 million TRB reads, about 1.5 +/- 0.3 million each.

Germline lookup yields CDR1 SQVTM and CDR2 ANQGSEA. CDR3 length equals 11 residues. Preparation of TRB cDNA libraries relied on 5' RACE carrying UMI labels. TCRdb re-called the 5' RACE reads; one entry per CDR3 protein, DNA not given. The table for this sample gives 20,000 to 25,000 distinct CDR3 sequences. Sequenced material: memory CD8+ T cells from blood. The source is a human donor in good health. Some clones in this sample may be carry-over from other donors' samples. This chain connects TRBV29-1 to TRBJ2-7; TCRdb calls TRBD1, which cannot be checked without DNA. CDR3 sequence reads: CSVNRGYEQYF.